The clone carrying this TCR beta chain was detected many times. Its specificity is not known. The trim removed 0 bases at V and 0 bases at J, leaving 11 bases unmatched. The CDR3 sequence is 18 residues long. Germline CDR1 LNHNV, CDR2 YYDKDF (reference sequence). These data originate in a study of Graves' ophthalmopathy and Graves' hyperthyroidism. Study details: No progression to ophthalmopathy over 18 months defined stable hyperthyroidism.

Study-wide points: The model forecast ophthalmopathy progression, reaching over 70% sensitivity and about 75% specificity. The blood repertoire also included most expanded thyroid clonotypes above 0.001 frequency.

From RNA, the CDR3 regions of TCR beta chains were amplified and sequenced. First-round RT-PCR used HTBI primers; second-round multiplex PCR followed. Via MiXCR, TCRdb re-called the multiplex PCR reads, giving one row per CDR3 protein. Counted here are a few hundred thousand distinct CDR3 sequences, under 45% occurring once; the ten biggest clones make up about 4.2%. The chain uses TRBV15 and TRBJ2-7, with 7 bases matching TRBD1. This TCR was recovered from an adult man with Graves' hyperthyroidism. The sample taken for sequencing was peripheral blood or thyroid tissue (not recorded which). The CDR3 DNA reads TGTGCCACCAGCAGAGACAGGGGGAGCCCGCGGAGCTCCTACGAGCAGTACTTC. Translating it yields CATSRDRGSPRSSYEQYF.